The rows below give T cell receptor beta chains drawn from one sample of a study of blood T cell repertoires in COVID-19. The table came from immunoSEQ multiplex PCR; TCRdb's copy has only in-frame clones and leaves some out. The table has about 270,000 clones, 86% seen once; the top ten hold around 8.8%. Sequenced: peripheral blood. Source of these receptors: a man aged 35-49 years with active or convalescent COVID-19. Both conserved end residues are part of each CDR3. Each record gives: J gene, V gene, D gene, clone size, CDR3 protein, CDR3 DNA. A D gene is named only where the DNA matches it firmly. The listing skips clone size in some rows; elsewhere it reads once, few, many or a size class.

TRBJ1-6 TRBV29-1 TRBD1 - CSVEATRDSSTIPNSPLHF TGCAGCGTTGAGGCAACCCGGGACAGCTCCACAATTCCTAATTCACCCCTCCACTTT
TRBJ1-2 TRBV6-1 - - CASSEAQEVYGYTF TGTGCCAGCAGTGAAGCGCAGGAAGTATATGGCTACACCTTC
TRBJ2-7 TRBV19 - - CASKSPGDSYEQYF TGTGCCAGTAAGTCGCCGGGGGACTCCTACGAGCAGTACTTC
TRBJ1-2 TRBV19 - - CASRTLGEGGYTF TGTGCCAGTAGGACCCTGGGGGAGGGTGGCTACACCTTC
TRBJ2-3 TRBV5-4 - - CASSLPAGHSSTDTQYF TGTGCCAGCAGCTTGCCGGCGGGCCATAGCAGCACAGATACGCAGTATTTT
TRBJ2-3 TRBV2 - - CASSSGLDTQYF TGTGCCAGCAGCTCGGGACTGGATACGCAGTATTTT
TRBJ2-3 TRBV3-1/TRBV3-2 - - CASSPSPGSTDTQYF TGTGCCAGCAGCCCGTCGCCCGGGAGCACAGATACGCAGTATTTT
TRBJ1-2 TRBV5-1 - - CASSPGGSGGYTF TGCGCCAGCAGCCCCGGTGGGTCGGGTGGCTACACCTTC
TRBJ2-1 TRBV29-1 - - CSVFGGGDEQFF TGCAGCGTTTTCGGCGGAGGGGATGAGCAGTTCTTC
TRBJ2-3 TRBV5-1 TRBD2 - CASSRAGGQQDTQYF TGCGCCAGCAGCCGAGCGGGGGGGCAGCAAGATACGCAGTATTTT
TRBJ1-2 TRBV12-3/TRBV12-4 - - CASSRRGGYTF TGTGCCAGCAGCCGGAGGGGCGGCTACACCTTC
TRBJ2-5 TRBV24-1 - - CATSDPTLGQETQYF TGTGCCACCAGTGACCCAACACTAGGACAAGAGACCCAGTACTTC
TRBJ2-7 TRBV5-4 - - CASSLQGLDYEQYF TGTGCCAGCAGCTTGCAGGGTTTGGACTACGAGCAGTACTTC
TRBJ2-1 TRBV5-5 - - CASSSSYEQFF TGTGCCAGCAGCTCCTCGTATGAGCAGTTCTTC
TRBJ2-1 TRBV3-1/TRBV3-2 TRBD2 - CASSPSSGGAQNEQFF TGTGCCAGCAGCCCGTCTAGCGGGGGGGCGCAGAATGAGCAGTTCTTC
TRBJ2-7 TRBV5-1 - - CASSPRPYEQYF TGCGCCAGCAGCCCCCGTCCTTACGAGCAGTACTTC
TRBJ1-4 TRBV10-2 - - CASSETVGEKLFF TGCGCCAGCAGTGAGACGGTTGGTGAAAAACTGTTTTTT
TRBJ1-4 TRBV5-1 - - CASSADRRGIGEKLFF TGCGCCAGCAGCGCCGATCGCAGGGGAATTGGTGAAAAACTGTTTTTT
TRBJ2-1 TRBV6-5 TRBD2 - CASRLAANEQFF TGTGCCAGCAGACTAGCGGCTAATGAGCAGTTCTTC
TRBJ1-2 TRBV5-1 TRBD1 - CASSLGTGEDGYGYTF TGCGCCAGCAGCTTGGGTACAGGGGAGGACGGCTATGGCTACACCTTC
TRBJ2-7 TRBV11-2 - - CASRLVASYEQYF TGTGCCAGCAGGCTCGTGGCTTCCTACGAGCAGTACTTC
TRBJ2-2 TRBV18 TRBD2 - CASSPPGTRETGELFF TGTGCCAGCTCACCACCCGGGACTAGAGAAACCGGGGAGCTGTTTTTT
TRBJ1-1 TRBV14 - - CASSPLNTEAFF TGTGCCAGCAGCCCTCTGAACACTGAAGCTTTCTTT
TRBJ1-4 TRBV5-1 TRBD1 once CASSLEQGTNEKLFF TGCGCCAGCAGCTTGGAACAGGGGACTAATGAAAAACTGTTTTTT
TRBJ1-5 TRBV2 TRBD1 - CASSTGVTVKQPQHF TGTGCCAGCAGCACAGGGGTGACGGTAAAGCAGCCCCAGCATTTT
TRBJ2-1 TRBV24-1 TRBD1 - CATSDSGQYNEQFF TGTGCCACCAGTGATTCGGGACAGTACAATGAGCAGTTCTTC
TRBJ1-3 TRBV15 - - CATSRVEGGNTIYF TGTGCCACCAGCAGAGTGGAGGGGGGAAACACCATATATTTT
TRBJ1-5 TRBV7-9 - - CASSLTGPQPQHF TGTGCCAGCAGCCTTACAGGGCCTCAGCCCCAGCATTTT
TRBJ2-7 TRBV7-9 - - CASSPGGQSSYEQYF TGTGCCAGCAGCCCCGGGGGACAGAGCTCCTACGAGCAGTACTTC
TRBJ2-7 TRBV27 - once CASKRGRNGEQYF TGTGCCAGCAAAAGGGGTAGGAACGGCGAGCAGTACTTC
TRBJ2-3 TRBV19 - few CASSMADRLTDTQYF TGTGCCAGTAGTATGGCCGACAGGCTCACAGATACGCAGTATTTT
TRBJ2-1 TRBV5-5 TRBD2 - CASSLGAGEGNEQFF TGTGCCAGCAGCTTGGGGGCGGGAGAAGGGAATGAGCAGTTCTTC
TRBJ2-4 TRBV27 - - CASSLIGGTLAKNIQYF TGTGCCAGCAGTTTAATCGGAGGGACTCTAGCCAAAAACATTCAGTACTTC
TRBJ1-1 TRBV19 - - CASSYGQRNTEAFF TGTGCCAGTAGTTATGGACAGCGGAACACTGAAGCTTTCTTT
TRBJ2-5 TRBV24-1 - - CATRGREQETQYF TGTGCCACCAGAGGCAGGGAACAAGAGACCCAGTACTTC
TRBJ2-7 TRBV11-3 TRBD2 - CASSTGGGLAGGEQYF TGTGCCAGCAGCACAGGGGGGGGACTAGCGGGAGGTGAGCAGTACTTC
TRBJ1-1 TRBV11-2 - once CASRDSNTEAFF TGTGCCAGCAGGGACAGTAACACTGAAGCTTTCTTT
TRBJ2-2 TRBV24-1 TRBD2 - CATSDLSPSGLTGELFF TGTGCCACCAGTGATTTGAGCCCTAGCGGGCTTACCGGGGAGCTGTTTTTT
TRBJ1-5 TRBV6-1 - - CASSEAGGNQPQHF TGTGCCAGCAGTGAAGCAGGGGGCAATCAGCCCCAGCATTTT
TRBJ2-2 TRBV29-1 TRBD1 - CSVSRGDRVTTGELFF TGCAGCGTCTCGAGGGGGGACAGGGTTACAACCGGGGAGCTGTTTTTT
TRBJ1-1 TRBV10-3 - few CAISESEVRRTEAFF TGTGCCATCAGTGAGTCCGAGGTCCGTCGCACTGAAGCTTTCTTT
TRBJ2-1 TRBV5-6 TRBD2 few CASRPGLANSEQFF TGTGCCAGCAGGCCGGGACTAGCGAATAGTGAGCAGTTCTTC
TRBJ2-1 TRBV7-2 TRBD2 - CASSYSGGAGSSYNEQFF TGTGCCAGCAGCTACAGCGGGGGGGCCGGTAGCTCCTACAATGAGCAGTTCTTC
TRBJ1-2 TRBV27 - - CATYTGIGGYTF TGTGCCACCTACACCGGGATCGGTGGCTACACCTTC
TRBJ1-3 TRBV5-1 TRBD1 - CASSLVAGGTSGNTIYF TGCGCCAGCAGCTTGGTGGCAGGGGGCACGTCTGGAAACACCATATATTTT
TRBJ1-1 TRBV5-1 - - CASSFATANTEAFF TGCGCCAGCAGCTTCGCGACAGCCAACACTGAAGCTTTCTTT
TRBJ2-7 TRBV2 - - CASSVAPRGAFGEQYF TGTGCCAGCAGTGTAGCCCCCAGGGGGGCATTCGGAGAGCAGTACTTC
TRBJ2-1 TRBV11-3 TRBD2 - CASSLGGRGSSYNEQFF TGTGCCAGCAGCTTAGGAGGGAGGGGCAGCTCCTACAATGAGCAGTTCTTC
TRBJ1-4 TRBV7-9 - - CASSPGEAAGWANEKLFF TGTGCCAGCAGCCCGGGGGAGGCCGCAGGATGGGCTAATGAAAAACTGTTTTTT
TRBJ2-3 TRBV5-6 - - CASSLGGGATDTQYF TGTGCCAGCAGCTTGGGTGGGGGCGCCACAGATACGCAGTATTTT
TRBJ2-1 TRBV5-6 TRBD2 - CASTFSGPTITDEQFF TGTGCCAGCACCTTTAGCGGGCCCACTATTACCGATGAGCAGTTCTTC